These 21 T cell receptor beta chains came from one sample sequenced in a study of shared clonotypes between healthy human individuals. The repertoire was sequenced with immunoSEQ multiplex PCR; TCRdb's copy has only in-frame clones and lacks some. The sample lists 950,000 to 1,100,000 clones, 75% to 80% occurring once. Sequencing was done on a sample of memory CD4+ T cells from PBMCs. Noted subset: CD45RA-negative fraction. Receptor source: a man younger than 35 in good health. Some clones in this sample may be carry-over from other donors' samples.

V is TRBV7-2 and J is TRBJ1-3; 7 nucleotides agree with TRBD1. With V trimmed by 3 bases and J by 0 bases, 2 bases remained unmatched. CDR3 length: 15 amino acids. In germline, CDR1 is SGHTA, CDR2 FQGNSA. The CDR3 here is CASSFGTASGNTIYF. The CDR3 DNA reads as TGTGCCAGCAGCTTCGGGACAGCCTCTGGAAACACCATATATTTT.

This clone was counted many times. This CDR3 is CASSFGLGQSSYEQYF. CDR3 nucleotides: TGTGCCAGCAGCTTCGGGCTGGGACAGTCCTCCTACGAGCAGTACTTC. The chain couples TRBV5-4 to TRBJ2-7; 7 bases line up with TRBD1. This CDR3 is built from 16 residues. With 2 bases clipped from V and 0 bases from J, the junction kept 8 bases outside the gene matches. In germline, CDR1 is SGHNT, CDR2 YYREEE (reference sequence). The full variable domain, completed using reference TRBV5-4 and TRBJ2-7, is ETGVTQSPTHLIKTRGQQVTLRCSSQSGHNTVSWYQQALGQGPQFIFQYYREEENGRGNFPPRFSGLQFPNYSSELNVNALELDDSALYLCASSFGLGQSSYEQYFGPGTRLTVT.

V usage is TRBV27 and J usage is TRBJ2-2; D is possibly TRBD1 (6 bases). The ends were cut back, 4 bases at V and 5 bases at J, with 11 bases in the middle. The CDR3 runs to 14 residues. Germline V gives CDR1 MNHEY, CDR2 SMNVEV (reference sequence). The CDR3 nucleotides are TGTGCCAGCAGTTCTACAGGGTTAACCGGGGAGCTGTTTTTT. The encoded protein is CASSSTGLTGELFF.

This rearrangement joins TRBV28 to TRBJ1-5, with 7 bases matching TRBD1. The CDR3 totals 15 residues. Germline lookup yields CDR1 MDHEN and CDR2 SYDVKM. Trimming took 11 bases from V and 4 from J; bases not matched to a gene: 14. CDR3 in DNA: TGTGCCCTCCAGGGGGTCGGCGGACCTAATCAGCCCCAGCATTTT. Protein sequence: CALQGVGGPNQPQHF.

J is TRBJ1-2 and V is TRBV27, with TRBD1 matching over 9 bases. The CDR3 runs 18 residues. Germline CDR1 reads MNHEY; CDR2 reads SMNVEV (reference sequence). V shed 3 bases and J 4 bases; nucleotides not matched to a gene: 15. CDR3 region: CASSFTRTGTGQTYGYTF. CDR3 DNA sequence: TGTGCCAGCAGTTTCACCCGAACCGGGACAGGGCAGACCTATGGCTACACCTTC.

The rearrangement joins TRBV4-2 to TRBJ2-5; 7 nucleotides agree with TRBD1. CDR3 size: 14 residues. V was pared by 3 bases and J by 5 bases, with 6 bases of the junction left unmatched. In germline, CDR1 is LGHNA, CDR2 YNFKEQ. This chain's CDR3 is CASSQSRGLETQYF. In DNA form, the CDR3 reads TGTGCCAGCAGCCAGAGTAGGGGGCTGGAGACCCAGTACTTC.

This clone appeared a single time. The chain combines TRBV2 with TRBJ2-7, with D possibly matching TRBD1 (6 bases). Trimming took 5 bases from V and 0 from J, leaving 14 bases between them. The CDR3 runs to 15 residues. The V gene's germline CDR1 is SNHLY and CDR2 FYNNEI. The DNA of the CDR3 is TGTGCCAGCAGTACCGGACAGACGGCCTCCTACGAGCAGTACTTC. Residues: CASSTGQTASYEQYF.

The table lists this clone with a count of one. CDR3 nucleotide sequence: TGTGCCAGCAGTATTAGCGGGATCAGAGCCCAGCAGTTCTTC. Its protein is CASSISGIRAQQFF. V is TRBV28 and J is TRBJ2-1, with 8 bases lining up with TRBD2. Unmatched junction bases numbered 11, after V lost 5 bases and J lost 11 bases. There are 14 residues in the CDR3. Germline CDR1 and CDR2: MDHEN and SYDVKM.

This clone has a single count. The chain links TRBV18 to TRBJ2-3, with D unclear. The CDR3 contains 12 residues. The germline CDR1 and CDR2 sequences are KGHSH and LQKENI. V was trimmed by 2 bases and J by 6 bases, leaving 6 bases between them. CDR3: CASSPEPDTQYF. The CDR3 DNA reads TGTGCCAGCTCACCAGAGCCCGATACGCAGTATTTT.

This clone was seen once. The chain uses TRBV2 and TRBJ2-2; 8 bases match TRBD1. CDR1 is SNHLY, CDR2 FYNNEI, per germline. Trimming took 5 bases from V and 5 from J; bases not matched to a gene: 7. This CDR3 region has 15 residues. CDR3 amino acids: CASSIQGAGTGELFF. CDR3 nucleotide sequence: TGTGCCAGCAGTATCCAGGGGGCGGGGACCGGGGAGCTGTTTTTT.

The gene calls are TRBV28 and TRBJ2-3; D might be TRBD2 (5 bases). From germline, CDR1 is MDHEN and CDR2 SYDVKM. The V end was cut by 5 bases, the J end by 7 bases, with 22 bases between. The CDR3 extends over 16 amino acids. CDR3 sequence reads: CASSAPRSSRGHTQYF. The CDR3 DNA follows: TGTGCCAGCAGTGCACCCCGGAGCAGCCGCGGGCATACGCAGTATTTT.

CDR3 amino acids: CASSLAISQSNTEAFF. In DNA, the CDR3 is TGCGCCAGCAGCTTGGCCATCAGTCAGTCGAACACTGAAGCTTTCTTT. This chain joins TRBV5-1 and TRBJ1-1, with D unresolved. This CDR3 has 16 residues. Between the trimmed V and J ends, which lost 0 bases and 1 base, there was a span of 13 bases. Germline V gives CDR1 SGHRS, CDR2 YFSETQ.

CDR3 in DNA: TGTGCCAGCAGCAGCCCATTCAATGAGCAGTTCTTC. Translated: CASSSPFNEQFF. The chain couples TRBV7-3 to TRBJ2-1; no reliable D call. Germline CDR1 SGHTA, CDR2 FQGTGA. V gave up 5 bases and J gave up 6 bases, with 8 bases separating them. This CDR3 contains 12 residues. The whole variable domain, remainder taken from reference TRBV7-3 and TRBJ2-1, is GAGVSQTPSNKVTEKGKYVELRCDPISGHTALYWYRQSLGQGPEFLIYFQGTGAADDSGLPNDRFFAVRPEGSVSTLKIQRTERGDSAVYLCASSSPFNEQFFGPGTRLTVL.

The chain links TRBV5-1 to TRBJ2-3; D may be TRBD1 or TRBD2 (5 bases each). Trimming pared 4 bases from V and 0 bases from J, leaving 12 bases between. Germline assignment: CDR1 SGHRS and CDR2 YFSETQ. The CDR3 length is 15 residues. The DNA for the CDR3 is TGCGCCAGCAGCCGGGACCGGGAAAGCACAGATACGCAGTATTTT. The encoded protein is CASSRDRESTDTQYF.

V and J are TRBV6-1 and TRBJ1-2; 7 nucleotides match TRBD1. Trimming at V came to 3 bases and at J to 8 bases, leaving 15 bases not matched to a gene. There are 16 residues in the CDR3. Germline V gene sequence: CDR1 MNHNS, CDR2 SASEGT. This CDR3 reads CASSDIDRARSEGYTF. Here the CDR3 DNA reads TGTGCCAGCAGTGATATAGACAGGGCCAGGTCCGAGGGCTACACCTTC.

A word on this clone: The junction shows a germline mismatch at one end, possibly a read error. Distinct nucleotide sequences in the sample also encode this CDR3. J is TRBJ1-3 and V is TRBV30; D is undetermined. CDR1 GTSNPN and CDR2 SVGIG come from the germline V gene (reference sequence). The CDR3 is 13 residues long. Written as DNA, the CDR3 is TGTGCCTGGGGACTGCACTCTGGGAACACCATATATTTT. This codes for CAWGLHSGNTIYF.

The J gene is TRBJ1-2, the V gene TRBV29-1; D is possibly TRBD1 (5 bases). Trimming stripped 4 bases from V and 4 bases from J, with 19 bases between. The CDR3 covers 15 residues. The germline CDR1 and CDR2 sequences are SQVTM and ANQGSEA. CDR3 nucleotides: TGCAGCGTTGTTAGTTCAGGGCTCCAATTCTATGGCTACACCTTC. It yields the protein CSVVSSGLQFYGYTF.

This clone was counted between two and nine times. This chain joins TRBV7-3 and TRBJ2-1, with 12 bases fitting TRBD2. CDR3 length equals 16 residues. V lost 6 bases and J lost 9; bases outside the gene matches: 12. CDR1 is SGHTA, CDR2 FQGTGA, per germline. For the CDR3, the DNA is TGTGCCAGCAGGTCTAGCGGGAGGGGTTCCGAAAGTGAGCAGTTCTTC. Its protein product is CASRSSGRGSESEQFF.

This clone came up a few times. This rearrangement joins TRBV1 to TRBJ2-7; TRBD1, the D gene given by the table, was not confirmed from the DNA. TRBV1 is a pseudogene locus. This CDR3 region has 16 residues. The CDR3 is CTSSQIWTGREYEQYF. The CDR3 bases are TGCACCAGCAGCCAGATTTGGACAGGGAGGGAGTACGAGCAGTACTTC.

This clone was counted once. V and J are TRBV9 and TRBJ2-3; 9 positions agree with TRBD2. Per germline, CDR1 SGDLS and CDR2 YYNGEE. V shed 4 bases, J shed 5 bases, and the junction held 11 bases outside the gene matches. CDR3 length: 16 amino acids. The CDR3 DNA is TGTGCCAGCAGCAGATCAGCGGGACTAGCAGAAGATACGCAGTATTTT. Protein sequence: CASSRSAGLAEDTQYF.

The rearrangement uses TRBV25-1 and TRBJ2-2; 8 bases line up with TRBD1. The CDR3 runs to 16 residues. The junction had 6 bases not matched to a gene; V was cut back by 3 bases and J by 3 bases. Per germline, CDR1 MGHDK and CDR2 SYGVNS. The CDR3 loop reads CASSEAGGADTGELFF. CDR3 nucleotides: TGTGCCAGCAGTGAGGCAGGGGGCGCCGACACCGGGGAGCTGTTTTTT.